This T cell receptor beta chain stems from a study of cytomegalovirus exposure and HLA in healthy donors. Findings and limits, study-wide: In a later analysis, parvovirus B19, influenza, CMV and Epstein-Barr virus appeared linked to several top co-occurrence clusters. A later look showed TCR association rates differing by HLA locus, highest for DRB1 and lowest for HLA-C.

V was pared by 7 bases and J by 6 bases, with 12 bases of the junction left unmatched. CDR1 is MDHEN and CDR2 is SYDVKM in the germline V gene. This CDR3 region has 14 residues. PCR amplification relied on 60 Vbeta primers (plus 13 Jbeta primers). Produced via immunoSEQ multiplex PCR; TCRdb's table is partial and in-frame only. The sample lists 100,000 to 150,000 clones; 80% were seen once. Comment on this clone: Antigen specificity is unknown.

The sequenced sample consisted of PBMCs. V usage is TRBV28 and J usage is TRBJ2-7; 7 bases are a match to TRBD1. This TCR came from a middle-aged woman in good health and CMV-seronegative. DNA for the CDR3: TGTGCCAGCACCTTGAGGGGGCGCAGTAGCGAGCAGTACTTC. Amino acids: CASTLRGRSSEQYF.